The 24 T cell receptor beta chains given below trace back to one sample, sequenced in a study of T cell changes during pregnancy in multiple sclerosis. TCRdb keeps only in-frame clones here, not all; method: immunoSEQ multiplex PCR. The repertoire holds 55,000 to 70,000 clones, around 89% seen once, with about 2.3% in the top ten. The sequencing here drew on peripheral blood, taken in the first trimester of pregnancy. The receptors were gathered from a female donor with multiple sclerosis, enrolled in a pregnancy study.

The chain couples TRBV7-9 to TRBJ2-7; D perhaps matches TRBD1 (5 bases). The germline CDR1 and CDR2 sequences are SEHNR and FQNEAQ (reference sequence). The CDR3 is 11 amino acids. V lost 6 bases and J 7 bases, leaving 10 bases between the germline ends. This CDR3 is CASRTGLEQYF. CDR3 DNA: TGTGCCAGCAGAACAGGCCTGGAGCAGTACTTC.

V is TRBV27 and J is TRBJ2-1; D is possibly TRBD1 (6 bases). Trimming removed 5 bases from V and 4 bases from J, with 18 bases in between. The length of the CDR3 is 16 residues. The germline gives CDR1 MNHEY, CDR2 SMNVEV (reference sequence). The CDR3 reads CASSRETGTLYNEQFF. The CDR3 DNA is TGTGCCAGCAGTCGCGAGACAGGAACTTTATACAATGAGCAGTTCTTC.

The V and J genes are TRBV5-8 and TRBJ2-7; TRBD1 aligns across 8 bases. The J segment lost 1 base and the V segment lost 6 bases, leaving 12 bases of the junction unmatched. CDR1 SGHTS and CDR2 YDEGEE come from the germline V gene. This CDR3 is built from 16 residues. The CDR3 DNA reads as TGTGCCAGCACCGATTTAACAGGGGGTGTATCCTACGAGCAGTACTTC. It codes for CASTDLTGGVSYEQYF. The entire variable domain, with the rest obtained from reference TRBV5-8 and TRBJ2-7, is as follows: EAGVTQSPTHLIKTRGQQATLRCSPISGHTSVYWYQQALGLGLQFLLWYDEGEERNRGNFPPRFSGRQFPNYSSELNVNALELEDSALYLCASTDLTGGVSYEQYFGPGTRLTVT.

The CDR3 here is CASAYGGSQLAKNIQYF. As DNA, the CDR3 is TGCGCCAGCGCATATGGGGGGTCACAGCTGGCCAAAAACATTCAGTACTTC. The rearrangement joins TRBV5-1 to TRBJ2-4; D possibly corresponds to TRBD2 (6 bases). The CDR3 length is 17 residues. V dropped 7 bases and J dropped 1 base, with 21 bases sitting between them. The germline V gene encodes CDR1 SGHRS and CDR2 YFSETQ.

The chain is built from TRBV14 and TRBJ1-1; tentatively, D is TRBD1 (6 bases). Germline V gene lookup returns CDR1 SGHDN and CDR2 FVKESK. With 0 bases removed from V and 3 bases from J, the gap between germline ends came to 17 bases. This CDR3 comprises 17 residues. This chain's CDR3 is CASSQETTRGGHTEAFF. In nucleotides, the CDR3 is TGTGCCAGCAGCCAAGAGACAACCAGGGGAGGGCACACTGAAGCTTTCTTT.

The V and J genes are TRBV6-1 and TRBJ2-6; 10 nucleotides agree with TRBD1. Germline V gene data show CDR1 as MNHNS and CDR2 as SASEGT. Trimming at V came to 9 bases and at J to 4 bases, leaving 6 bases not matched to a gene. This CDR3 comprises 15 residues. The CDR3 sequence is CASHGQGDGANVLTF. CDR3 nucleotides: TGTGCCAGTCACGGACAGGGGGACGGGGCCAACGTCCTGACTTTC.

The V gene is TRBV5-5, the J gene TRBJ1-2; tentative D call: TRBD1 (6 bases). Germline V gene lookup returns CDR1 SGHKS and CDR2 YYEKEE (reference sequence). Trimming removed 4 bases from V and 8 bases from J, with 18 bases in between. The CDR3 loop spans 14 amino acids. The CDR3 coding sequence is TGTGCCAGCAGCACAAGGGGGGGGGCACTCGGCTACACCTTC. Protein sequence: CASSTRGGALGYTF.

This clone has only a few counts. The V gene is TRBV30, the J gene TRBJ1-1; 7 bases align to TRBD1. Trimming at V came to 4 bases and at J to 3 bases, leaving 5 bases not matched to a gene. This CDR3 spans 13 amino acids. Looked up from germline, CDR1 is GTSNPN and CDR2 is SVGIG (reference sequence). DNA for the CDR3: TGTGCCTGGACAGCTCAGGGGGACACTGAAGCTTTCTTT. This translates into CAWTAQGDTEAFF.

The rearrangement joins TRBV29-1 to TRBJ1-2; 11 bases agree with TRBD1. The germline CDR1 and CDR2 sequences are SQVTM and ANQGSEA. The CDR3 runs 14 residues. V lost 4 bases, J lost 5 bases, and 6 bases stayed unmatched. CDR3 region: CSVVRDRGAYGYTF. Here the CDR3 DNA reads TGCAGCGTTGTCCGGGACAGGGGGGCTTATGGCTACACCTTC.

This CDR3 reads CAWSGQGQPQHF. CDR3 DNA sequence: TGTGCCTGGAGTGGGCAGGGTCAGCCCCAGCATTTT. The gene calls are TRBV30 and TRBJ1-5; D may be TRBD1 (5 bases). Germline CDR1 and CDR2: GTSNPN and SVGIG (reference sequence). V was trimmed by 1 base and J by 6 bases, leaving 7 bases between them. The CDR3 length is 12 residues.

This chain joins TRBV5-1 and TRBJ2-2, with D possibly TRBD2 on 5 matching bases. The CDR3 has 16 residues. Trimming pared 4 bases from V and 2 bases from J, leaving 15 bases between. Looked up from germline, CDR1 is SGHRS and CDR2 is YFSETQ. CDR3 residues: CASSLRRGSNTGELFF. The CDR3 bases are TGCGCCAGCAGCCTGCGCCGGGGTAGCAACACCGGGGAGCTGTTTTTT.

This rearrangement joins TRBV7-2 to TRBJ2-1; D possibly corresponds to TRBD2 (5 bases). Between the trimmed V and J ends, which lost 7 bases and 0 bases, there was a span of 13 bases. This CDR3 spans 15 amino acids. Germline V lookup: CDR1 SGHTA, CDR2 FQGNSA. CDR3 sequence: CASTREARSYNEQFF. Here the CDR3 DNA reads TGTGCCAGCACCCGGGAAGCGCGCTCCTACAATGAGCAGTTCTTC.

The J gene is TRBJ1-4, the V gene TRBV18; D is undetermined. CDR3 length: 15 residues. Germline V gives CDR1 KGHSH, CDR2 LQKENI. Trimming shortened V by 3 bases and J by 2 bases, and 10 bases separated the two germline ends. The CDR3 coding sequence is TGTGCCAGCTCACCCCGGGGTCTTACTAATGAAAAACTGTTTTTT. Translating it yields CASSPRGLTNEKLFF.

The V gene is TRBV5-1, the J gene TRBJ2-1; D is perhaps TRBD1 (6 bases). Germline V gene lookup returns CDR1 SGHRS and CDR2 YFSETQ. The CDR3 spans 12 residues. V dropped 0 bases and J dropped 10 bases, with 8 bases sitting between them. DNA for the CDR3: TGCGCCAGCAGCTTGGAGGGACACGAGCAGTTCTTC. The encoded protein is CASSLEGHEQFF.

The chain is built from TRBV18 and TRBJ2-2; D gene uncertain. Deletions cut 5 bases from V and 1 base from J, with 14 bases between. The germline CDR1 and CDR2 sequences are KGHSH and LQKENI. The CDR3 length is 16 residues. This chain's CDR3 is CASSKQSAENTGELFF. The CDR3 nucleotides read TGTGCCAGCTCAAAACAGTCAGCAGAGAACACCGGGGAGCTGTTTTTT.

The chain joins TRBV6-6 to TRBJ1-2; D is perhaps TRBD1 (5 bases). Between the trimmed V and J ends, which lost 6 bases and 1 base, there was a span of 18 bases. Germline values: CDR1 MNHNY, CDR2 SVGAGI (reference sequence). This CDR3 contains 16 residues. In DNA form, the CDR3 reads TGTGCCAGCAGCCAACGGGGGGTTCAGGATAACTATGGCTACACCTTC. This gives the protein CASSQRGVQDNYGYTF.

V usage is TRBV2 and J usage is TRBJ2-2, with 9 bases identical to TRBD2. This CDR3 contains 14 residues. The germline V gene has CDR1 SNHLY and CDR2 FYNNEI. Losses at the gene ends were 11 bases for V and 4 bases for J; bases not matched to a gene: 8. CDR3 sequence reads: CAVALAGSTGELFF. The CDR3 nucleotides read TGTGCCGTAGCCCTAGCGGGGAGCACCGGGGAGCTGTTTTTT.

This chain uses TRBV11-2 with TRBJ2-7, with 10 bases that match TRBD1. From germline, CDR1 is SGHAT and CDR2 FQNNGV. V lost 8 bases and J lost 5; bases outside the gene matches: 6. The CDR3 runs to 13 residues. CDR3: CASEWGQGNEQYF. Written as DNA, the CDR3 is TGTGCCAGCGAATGGGGACAGGGGAACGAGCAGTACTTC.

V usage is TRBV30 and J usage is TRBJ2-3, with D possibly TRBD2 on 6 matching bases. V lost 0 bases, J lost 0 bases, and 10 bases lay in between. The CDR3 has 15 residues. Germline V gene lookup returns CDR1 GTSNPN and CDR2 SVGIG (reference sequence). The DNA of the CDR3 is TGTGCCTGGAGTGTCGTAGCGGTTAGCACAGATACGCAGTATTTT. Encoded protein: CAWSVVAVSTDTQYF.

The chain is built from TRBV13 and TRBJ1-1; tentative D call: TRBD1 (5 bases). CDR3 length: 15 amino acids. The germline V and J ends were trimmed by 5 bases and 0 bases, with 13 bases remaining between them. Germline CDR1 and CDR2: PRHDT and FYEKMQ (reference sequence). Here the CDR3 reads CASSESGEMNTEAFF. For the CDR3, the DNA is TGTGCCAGCAGCGAGTCGGGGGAGATGAACACTGAAGCTTTCTTT.

This clone was counted once. The V gene is TRBV7-9, the J gene TRBJ1-1, with 8 bases matching TRBD1. Germline V lookup: CDR1 SEHNR, CDR2 FQNEAQ (reference sequence). The V and J ends lost 2 bases and 11 bases, in that order; junction bases with no gene match: 4. The CDR3 has 12 amino acids. The CDR3 sequence: CASSLQGARAFF. As DNA, the CDR3 is TGTGCCAGCAGCTTACAGGGGGCACGGGCTTTCTTT.

This rearrangement joins TRBV10-3 to TRBJ2-3; 11 positions match TRBD2. CDR3 length: 17 residues. Per germline, CDR1 ENHRY and CDR2 SYGVKD. Trimming cost V 5 bases and J 2 bases; bases outside gene matches: 9. The CDR3 here is CAISSSGRPPHTDTQYF. In nucleotides, the CDR3 is TGTGCCATCAGTTCTAGCGGGAGGCCCCCCCACACAGATACGCAGTATTTT.

The rearrangement joins TRBV14 to TRBJ2-7, with 9 bases fitting TRBD1. Germline V gene sequence: CDR1 SGHDN, CDR2 FVKESK. CDR3 size: 17 residues. V lost 2 bases and J lost 1; bases outside the gene matches: 9. The CDR3 nucleotides are TGTGCCAGCAGCCAATCGGAATGGACAGGGGTTTCCTACGAGCAGTACTTC. This translates into CASSQSEWTGVSYEQYF.

The chain has TRBV5-8 and TRBJ1-4; a possible D gene is TRBD1 (6 bases). Germline V CDR1 and CDR2: SGHTS, YDEGEE. This CDR3 region has 15 residues. Trimming took off 4 bases at V and 7 bases at J, with 17 bases between the two ends. The DNA of the CDR3 is TGTGCCAGCAGCCAAACCGGGACAAGCTCTGAAAAACTGTTTTTT. It translates to CASSQTGTSSEKLFF.